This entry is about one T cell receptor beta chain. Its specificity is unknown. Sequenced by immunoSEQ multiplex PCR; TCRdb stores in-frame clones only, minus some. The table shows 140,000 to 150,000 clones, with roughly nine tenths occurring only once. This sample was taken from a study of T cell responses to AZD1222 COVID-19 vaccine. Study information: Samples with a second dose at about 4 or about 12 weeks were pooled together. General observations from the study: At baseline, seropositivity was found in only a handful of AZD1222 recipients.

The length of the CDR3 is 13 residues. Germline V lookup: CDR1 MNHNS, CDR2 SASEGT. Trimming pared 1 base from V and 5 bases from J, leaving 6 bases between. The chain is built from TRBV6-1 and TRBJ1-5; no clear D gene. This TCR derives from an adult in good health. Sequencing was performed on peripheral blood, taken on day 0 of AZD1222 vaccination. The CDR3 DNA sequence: TGTGCCAGCAGTGAAGGACTCCATCAGCCCCAGCATTTT. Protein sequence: CASSEGLHQPQHF.